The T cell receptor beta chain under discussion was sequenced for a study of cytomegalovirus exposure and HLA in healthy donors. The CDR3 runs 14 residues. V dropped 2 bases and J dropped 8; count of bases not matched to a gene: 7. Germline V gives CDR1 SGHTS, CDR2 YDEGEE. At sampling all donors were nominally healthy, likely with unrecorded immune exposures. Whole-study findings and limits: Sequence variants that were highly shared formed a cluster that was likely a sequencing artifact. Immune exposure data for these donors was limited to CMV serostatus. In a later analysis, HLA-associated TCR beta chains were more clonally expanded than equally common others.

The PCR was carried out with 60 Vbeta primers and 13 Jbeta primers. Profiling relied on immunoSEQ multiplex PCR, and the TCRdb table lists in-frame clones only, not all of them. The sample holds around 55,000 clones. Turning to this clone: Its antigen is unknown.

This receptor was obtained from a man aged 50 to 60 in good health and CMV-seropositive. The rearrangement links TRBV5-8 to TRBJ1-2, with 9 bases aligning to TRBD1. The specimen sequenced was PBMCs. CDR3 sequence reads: CASSFGTGISGYTF. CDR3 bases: TGTGCCAGCAGCTTTGGGACAGGGATTTCCGGCTACACCTTC. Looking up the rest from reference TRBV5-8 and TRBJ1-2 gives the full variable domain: EAGVTQSPTHLIKTRGQQATLRCSPISGHTSVYWYQQALGLGLQFLLWYDEGEERNRGNFPPRFSGRQFPNYSSELNVNALELEDSALYLCASSFGTGISGYTFGSGTRLTVV.